This T cell receptor delta chain was captured in a study of gamma-delta chains in newborns, infants, children. About the study: Innate gammadelta T cells reportedly expand polyclonally right after birth, driven by microbial exposure, per the title.

Details on this clone: At residue 12, the TCRdb amino acid sequence and the translated nucleotide sequence differ, so the protein here is the DNA translation.

TCRdb repeated clone calling on the reads with CATT. In the table there are 15,000 or so delta-chain clones, approximately 7% of which are singletons. The CDR3 runs 18 residues. CDR1 and CDR2 from the germline V gene are GEAIGNYY and EKD. The sequenced sample was blood. The sequence derives from a child who was a newborn, infant or young child, either healthy, febrile or measles-vaccinated (not recorded which). The chain has TRDV2 and TRDJ3; 8 positions match TRDD3. CDR3 sequence (DNA): TGTGCCTGTGACACCGTGGGGGATGGGTCCTGGGGCACCCGACAGATGTTTTTC. Its protein is CACDTVGDGSWGTRQMFF.